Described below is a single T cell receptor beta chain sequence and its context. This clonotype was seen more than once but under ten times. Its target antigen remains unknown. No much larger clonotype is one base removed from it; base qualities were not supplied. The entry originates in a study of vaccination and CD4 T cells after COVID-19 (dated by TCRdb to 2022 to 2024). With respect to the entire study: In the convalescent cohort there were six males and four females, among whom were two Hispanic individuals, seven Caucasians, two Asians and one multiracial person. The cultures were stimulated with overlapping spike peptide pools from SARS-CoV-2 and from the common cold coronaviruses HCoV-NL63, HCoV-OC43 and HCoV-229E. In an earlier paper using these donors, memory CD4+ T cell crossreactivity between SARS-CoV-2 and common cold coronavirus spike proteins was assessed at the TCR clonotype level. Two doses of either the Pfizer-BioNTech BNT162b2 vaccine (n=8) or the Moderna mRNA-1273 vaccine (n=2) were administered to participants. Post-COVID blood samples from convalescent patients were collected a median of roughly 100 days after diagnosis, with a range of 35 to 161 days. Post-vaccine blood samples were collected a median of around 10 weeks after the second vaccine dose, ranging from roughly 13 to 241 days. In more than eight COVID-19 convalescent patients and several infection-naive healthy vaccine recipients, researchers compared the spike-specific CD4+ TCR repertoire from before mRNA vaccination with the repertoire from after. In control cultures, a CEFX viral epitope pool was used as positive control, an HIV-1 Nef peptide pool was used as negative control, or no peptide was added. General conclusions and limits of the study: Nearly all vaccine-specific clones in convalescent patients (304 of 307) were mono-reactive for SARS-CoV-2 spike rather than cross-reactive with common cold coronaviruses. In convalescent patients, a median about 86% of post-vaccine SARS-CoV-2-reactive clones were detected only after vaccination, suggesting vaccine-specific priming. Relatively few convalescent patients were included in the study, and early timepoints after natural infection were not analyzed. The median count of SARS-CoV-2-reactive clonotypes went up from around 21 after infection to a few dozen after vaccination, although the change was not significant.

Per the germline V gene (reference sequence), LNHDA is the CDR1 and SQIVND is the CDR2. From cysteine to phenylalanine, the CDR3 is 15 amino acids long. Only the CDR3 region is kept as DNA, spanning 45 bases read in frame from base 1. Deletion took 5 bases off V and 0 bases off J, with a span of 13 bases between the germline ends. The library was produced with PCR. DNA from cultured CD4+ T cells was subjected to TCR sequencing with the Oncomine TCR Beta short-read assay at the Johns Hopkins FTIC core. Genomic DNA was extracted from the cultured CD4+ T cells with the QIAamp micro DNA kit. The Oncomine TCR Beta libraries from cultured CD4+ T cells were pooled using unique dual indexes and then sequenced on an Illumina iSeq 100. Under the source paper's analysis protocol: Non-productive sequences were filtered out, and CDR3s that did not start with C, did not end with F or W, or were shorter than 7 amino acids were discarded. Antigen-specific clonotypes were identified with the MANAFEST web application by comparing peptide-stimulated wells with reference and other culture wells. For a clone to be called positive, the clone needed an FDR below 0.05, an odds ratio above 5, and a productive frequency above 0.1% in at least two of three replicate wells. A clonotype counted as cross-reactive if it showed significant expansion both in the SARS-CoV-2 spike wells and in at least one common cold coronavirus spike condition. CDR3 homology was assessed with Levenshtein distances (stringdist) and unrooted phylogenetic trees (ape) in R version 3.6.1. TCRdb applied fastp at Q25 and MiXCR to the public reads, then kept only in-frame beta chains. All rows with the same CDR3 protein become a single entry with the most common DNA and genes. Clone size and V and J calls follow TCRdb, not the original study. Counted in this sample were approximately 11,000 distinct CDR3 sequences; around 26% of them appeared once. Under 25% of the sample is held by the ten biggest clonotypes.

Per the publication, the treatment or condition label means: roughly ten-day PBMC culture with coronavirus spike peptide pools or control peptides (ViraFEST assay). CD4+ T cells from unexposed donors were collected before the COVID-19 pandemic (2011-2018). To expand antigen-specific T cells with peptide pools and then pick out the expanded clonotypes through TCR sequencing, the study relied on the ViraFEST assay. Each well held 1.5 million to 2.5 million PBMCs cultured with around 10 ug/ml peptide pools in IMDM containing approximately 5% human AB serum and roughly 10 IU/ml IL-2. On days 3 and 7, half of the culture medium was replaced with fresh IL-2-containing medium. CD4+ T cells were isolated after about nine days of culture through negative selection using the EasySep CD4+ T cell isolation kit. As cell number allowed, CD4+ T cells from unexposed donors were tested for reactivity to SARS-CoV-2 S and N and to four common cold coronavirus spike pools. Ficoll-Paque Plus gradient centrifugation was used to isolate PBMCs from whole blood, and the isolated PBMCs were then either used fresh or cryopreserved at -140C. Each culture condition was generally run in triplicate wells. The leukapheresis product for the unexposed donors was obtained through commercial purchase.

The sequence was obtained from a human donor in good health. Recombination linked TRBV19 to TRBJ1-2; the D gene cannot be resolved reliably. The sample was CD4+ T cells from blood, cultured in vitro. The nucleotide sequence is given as TGTGCCAGTAGTGCCCCGCGACCAGCTAACTATGGCTACACCTTC. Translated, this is CASSAPRPANYGYTF.